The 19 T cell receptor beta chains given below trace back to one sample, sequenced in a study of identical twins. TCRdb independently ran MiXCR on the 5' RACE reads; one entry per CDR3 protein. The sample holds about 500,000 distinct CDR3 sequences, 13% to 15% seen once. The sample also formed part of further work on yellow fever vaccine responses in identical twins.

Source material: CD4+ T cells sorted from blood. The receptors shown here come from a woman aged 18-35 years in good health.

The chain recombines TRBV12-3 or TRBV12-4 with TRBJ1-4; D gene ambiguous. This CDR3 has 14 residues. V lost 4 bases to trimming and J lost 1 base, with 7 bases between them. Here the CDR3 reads CASSWTGTNEKLFF. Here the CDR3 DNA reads TGTGCCAGCAGTTGGACGGGAACTAATGAAAAACTGTTTTTT.

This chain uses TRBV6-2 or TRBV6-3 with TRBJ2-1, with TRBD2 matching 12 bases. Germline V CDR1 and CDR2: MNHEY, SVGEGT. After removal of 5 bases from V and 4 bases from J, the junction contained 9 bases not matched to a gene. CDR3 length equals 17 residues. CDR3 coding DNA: TGTGCCAGCAGTCCTCGAATTCTAGCGGGGGGGTACAATGAGCAGTTCTTC. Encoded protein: CASSPRILAGGYNEQFF.

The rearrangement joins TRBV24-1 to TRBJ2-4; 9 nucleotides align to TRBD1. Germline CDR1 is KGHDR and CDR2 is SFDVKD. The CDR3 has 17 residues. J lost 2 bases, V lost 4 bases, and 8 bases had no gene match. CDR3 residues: CATSDSTGGGTKNIQYF. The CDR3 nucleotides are TGTGCCACCAGTGACAGTACAGGGGGCGGTACCAAAAACATTCAGTACTTC.

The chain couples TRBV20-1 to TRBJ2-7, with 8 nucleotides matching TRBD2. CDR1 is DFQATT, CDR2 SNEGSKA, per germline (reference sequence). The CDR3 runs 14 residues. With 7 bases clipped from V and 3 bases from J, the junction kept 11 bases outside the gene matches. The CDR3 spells CSVAYPGGGYEQYF. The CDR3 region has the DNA TGCAGTGTCGCCTACCCCGGGGGGGGCTACGAGCAGTACTTC.

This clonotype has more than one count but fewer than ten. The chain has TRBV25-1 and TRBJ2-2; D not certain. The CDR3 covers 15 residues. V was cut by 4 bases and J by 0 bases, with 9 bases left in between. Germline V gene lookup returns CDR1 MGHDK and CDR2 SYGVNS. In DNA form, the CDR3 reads TGTGCCAGCAGTGGTCCAGGAGCGAACACCGGGGAGCTGTTTTTT. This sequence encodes CASSGPGANTGELFF. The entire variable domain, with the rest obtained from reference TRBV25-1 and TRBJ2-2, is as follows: EADIYQTPRYLVIGTGKKITLECSQTMGHDKMYWYQQDPGMELHLIHYSYGVNSTEKGDLSSESTVSRIRTEHFPLTLESARPSHTSQYLCASSGPGANTGELFFGEGSRLTVL.

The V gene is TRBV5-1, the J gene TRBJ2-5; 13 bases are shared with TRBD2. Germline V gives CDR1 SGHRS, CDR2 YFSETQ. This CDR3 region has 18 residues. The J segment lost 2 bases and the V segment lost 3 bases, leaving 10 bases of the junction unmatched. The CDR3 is CASSSGLAGVPGQETQYF. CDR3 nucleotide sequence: TGCGCCAGCAGCTCAGGACTAGCGGGAGTCCCGGGGCAAGAGACCCAGTACTTC.

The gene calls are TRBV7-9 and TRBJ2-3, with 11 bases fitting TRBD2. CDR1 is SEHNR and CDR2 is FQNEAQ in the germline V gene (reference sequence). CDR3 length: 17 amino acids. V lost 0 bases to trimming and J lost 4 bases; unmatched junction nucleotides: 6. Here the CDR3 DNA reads TGTGCCAGCAGCTTAGCCCTTAGCGGGGGGGCCGCAGATACGCAGTATTTT. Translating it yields CASSLALSGGAADTQYF.

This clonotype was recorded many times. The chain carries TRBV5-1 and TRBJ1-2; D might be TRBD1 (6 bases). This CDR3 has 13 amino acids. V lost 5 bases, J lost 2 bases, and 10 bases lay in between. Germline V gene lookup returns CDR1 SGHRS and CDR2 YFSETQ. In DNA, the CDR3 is TGCGCCAGCAGACGGGACACCAACTATGGCTACACCTTC. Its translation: CASRRDTNYGYTF. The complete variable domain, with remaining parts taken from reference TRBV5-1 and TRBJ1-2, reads KAGVTQTPRYLIKTRGQQVTLSCSPISGHRSVSWYQQTPGQGLQFLFEYFSETQRNKGNFPGRFSGRQFSNSRSEMNVSTLELGDSALYLCASRRDTNYGYTFGSGTRLTVV.

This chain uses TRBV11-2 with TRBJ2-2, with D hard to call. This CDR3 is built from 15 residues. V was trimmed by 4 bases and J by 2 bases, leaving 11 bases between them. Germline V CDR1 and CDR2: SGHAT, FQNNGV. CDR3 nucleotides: TGTGCCAGCAGCTCCCTCGGGCATAACACCGGGGAGCTGTTTTTT. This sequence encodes CASSSLGHNTGELFF.

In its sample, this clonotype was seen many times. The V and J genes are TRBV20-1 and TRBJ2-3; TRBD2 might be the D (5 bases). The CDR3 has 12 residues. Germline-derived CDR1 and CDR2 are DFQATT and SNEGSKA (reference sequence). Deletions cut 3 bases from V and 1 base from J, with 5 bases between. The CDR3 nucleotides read TGCAGTGCTAGCGGGGGCACAGATACGCAGTATTTT. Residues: CSASGGTDTQYF.

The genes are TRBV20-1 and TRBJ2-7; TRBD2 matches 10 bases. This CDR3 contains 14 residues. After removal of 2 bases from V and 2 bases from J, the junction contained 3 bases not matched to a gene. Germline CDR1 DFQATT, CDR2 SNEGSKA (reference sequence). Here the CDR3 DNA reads TGCAGTGCTAGATCCAGCGGGGGGGCCTACGAGCAGTACTTC. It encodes CSARSSGGAYEQYF.

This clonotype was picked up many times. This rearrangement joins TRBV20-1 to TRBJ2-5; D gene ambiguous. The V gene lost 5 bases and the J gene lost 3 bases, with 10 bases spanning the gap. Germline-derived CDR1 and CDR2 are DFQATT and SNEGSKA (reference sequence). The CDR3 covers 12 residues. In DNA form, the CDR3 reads TGCAGTGCTCCGCACCCAGAAGAGACCCAGTACTTC. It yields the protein CSAPHPEETQYF.

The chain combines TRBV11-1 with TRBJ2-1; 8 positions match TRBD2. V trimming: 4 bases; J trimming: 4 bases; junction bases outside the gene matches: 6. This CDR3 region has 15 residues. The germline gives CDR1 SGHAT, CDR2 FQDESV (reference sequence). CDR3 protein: CASSYSSGAYNEQFF. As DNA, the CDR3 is TGTGCCAGCAGCTACAGTAGCGGGGCTTACAATGAGCAGTTCTTC.

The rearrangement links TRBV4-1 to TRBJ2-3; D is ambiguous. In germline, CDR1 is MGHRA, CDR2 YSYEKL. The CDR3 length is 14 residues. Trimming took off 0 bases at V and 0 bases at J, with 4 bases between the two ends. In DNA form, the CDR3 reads TGCGCCAGCAGCCAAGAGGTGAGCACAGATACGCAGTATTTT. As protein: CASSQEVSTDTQYF.

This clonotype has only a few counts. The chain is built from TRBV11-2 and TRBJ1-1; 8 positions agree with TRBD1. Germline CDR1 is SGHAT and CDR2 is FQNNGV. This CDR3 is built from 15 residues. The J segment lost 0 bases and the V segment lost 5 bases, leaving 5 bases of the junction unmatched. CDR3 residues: CASSPWTGLNTEAFF. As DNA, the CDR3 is TGTGCCAGCAGCCCGTGGACAGGGCTGAACACTGAAGCTTTCTTT. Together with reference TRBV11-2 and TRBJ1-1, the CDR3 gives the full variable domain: EAGVAQSPRYKIIEKRQSVAFWCNPISGHATLYWYQQILGQGPKLLIQFQNNGVVDDSQLPKDRFSAERLKGVDSTLKIQPAKLEDSAVYLCASSPWTGLNTEAFFGQGTRLTVV.

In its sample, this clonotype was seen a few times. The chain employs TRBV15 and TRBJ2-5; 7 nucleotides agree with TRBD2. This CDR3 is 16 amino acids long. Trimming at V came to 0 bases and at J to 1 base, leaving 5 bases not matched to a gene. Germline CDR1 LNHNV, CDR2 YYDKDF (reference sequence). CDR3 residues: CATSRDVGGGQETQYF. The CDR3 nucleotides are TGTGCCACCAGCAGAGACGTGGGCGGGGGCCAAGAGACCCAGTACTTC.

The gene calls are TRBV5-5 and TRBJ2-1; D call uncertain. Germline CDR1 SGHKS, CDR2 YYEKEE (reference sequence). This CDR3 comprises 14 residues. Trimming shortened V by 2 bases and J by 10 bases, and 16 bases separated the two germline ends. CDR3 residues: CASSFGLSYWEQFF. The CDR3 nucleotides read TGTGCCAGCAGCTTTGGGCTCTCCTACTGGGAGCAGTTCTTC. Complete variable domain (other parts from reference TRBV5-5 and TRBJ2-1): DAGVTQSPTHLIKTRGQQVTLRCSPISGHKSVSWYQQVLGQGPQFIFQYYEKEERGRGNFPDRFSARQFPNYSSELNVNALLLGDSALYLCASSFGLSYWEQFFGPGTRLTVL.

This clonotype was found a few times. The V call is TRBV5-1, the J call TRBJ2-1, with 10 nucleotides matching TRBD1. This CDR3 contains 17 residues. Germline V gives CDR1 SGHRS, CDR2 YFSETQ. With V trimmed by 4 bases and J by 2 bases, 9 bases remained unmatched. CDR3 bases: TGCGCCAGCAGCCTCTCCTGGACAGGGGGAACCTACAATGAGCAGTTCTTC. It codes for CASSLSWTGGTYNEQFF. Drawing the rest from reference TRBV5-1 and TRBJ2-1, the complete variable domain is KAGVTQTPRYLIKTRGQQVTLSCSPISGHRSVSWYQQTPGQGLQFLFEYFSETQRNKGNFPGRFSGRQFSNSRSEMNVSTLELGDSALYLCASSLSWTGGTYNEQFFGPGTRLTVL.

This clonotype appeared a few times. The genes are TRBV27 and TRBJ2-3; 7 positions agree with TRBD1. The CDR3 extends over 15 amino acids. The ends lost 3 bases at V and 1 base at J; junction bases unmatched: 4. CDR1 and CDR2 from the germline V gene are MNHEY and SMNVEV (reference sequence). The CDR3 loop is CASSFFGQGTDTQYF. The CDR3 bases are TGTGCCAGCAGTTTTTTCGGACAGGGCACAGATACGCAGTATTTT.